A single sample is the source of the 30 T cell receptor beta chains below, sequenced in a study of T-cell reconstitution after alpha-beta-depleted transplantation in children. Unique molecular identifiers were used to barcode this TCRbeta library. In TCRdb, the PCR reads were re-called with MiXCR into one record per CDR3 protein. The sample lists around 420,000 distinct CDR3 sequences, around 15% occurring once. The sequencing used PBMCs, mostly from graft donor cells, collected 360 days after TCRalphabeta/CD19-depleted stem cell transplant. Receptors were obtained from a boy younger than two who had a stem cell transplant for Wiskott-Aldrich syndrome, so the T cells may come from the graft donor.

V usage is TRBV29-1 and J usage is TRBJ2-3; 13 bases are shared with TRBD2. This CDR3 is 15 amino acids long. Trimming took 5 bases from V and 4 from J; bases not matched to a gene: 6. Germline assignment: CDR1 SQVTM and CDR2 ANQGSEA. CDR3 nucleotide sequence: TGCAGCGTTTGCCGGACTAGCGGGGGTTCAGATACGCAGTATTTT. This sequence encodes CSVCRTSGGSDTQYF.

The genes are TRBV12-3 or TRBV12-4 and TRBJ2-5, with TRBD2 as a possible D gene (6 bases). The CDR3 is 14 residues long. V was clipped by 6 bases and J by 2 bases, with 13 bases between them. CDR3 sequence: CASRYSGNQETQYF. The CDR3 bases are TGTGCCAGCAGGTATAGCGGAAATCAAGAGACCCAGTACTTC.

The V gene is TRBV12-3 or TRBV12-4, the J gene TRBJ2-1, with D maybe TRBD2 (6 bases). The V end was cut by 0 bases, the J end by 1 base, with 10 bases between. The CDR3 is made up of 16 amino acids. Here the CDR3 DNA reads TGTGCCAGCAGTTTAGCGCGAGGGAGGTCCTACAATGAGCAGTTCTTC. This translates into CASSLARGRSYNEQFF.

V and J are TRBV12-3 or TRBV12-4 and TRBJ2-3, with D possibly TRBD1 on 6 matching bases. The CDR3 length is 13 residues. Trimming cost V 3 bases and J 6 bases, with 10 bases left between them. As DNA, the CDR3 is TGTGCCAGCAGTTTTAGCCAGGGGGATACGCAGTATTTT. Its protein is CASSFSQGDTQYF.

This chain joins TRBV5-1 and TRBJ2-1; TRBD2 matches at 15 bases. This CDR3 contains 17 residues. The germline CDR1 and CDR2 sequences are SGHRS and YFSETQ. V lost 4 bases to trimming and J lost 4 bases; unmatched junction nucleotides: 6. The CDR3 sequence: CASSPGTSGRSYNEQFF. The CDR3 DNA follows: TGCGCCAGCAGCCCCGGGACTAGCGGGAGGTCTTACAATGAGCAGTTCTTC.

This clonotype was picked up a small number of times. The V and J genes are TRBV12-3 or TRBV12-4 and TRBJ2-7; 7 bases fit TRBD1. The J segment lost 7 bases and the V segment lost 5 bases, leaving 14 bases of the junction unmatched. The CDR3 covers 15 residues. The CDR3 region is CASSPGLTGRREQYF. CDR3 DNA sequence: TGTGCCAGCAGTCCCGGTTTGACAGGGCGGAGGGAGCAGTACTTC.

This clonotype was observed a few times. The chain carries TRBV7-9 and TRBJ2-1; D is possibly TRBD2 (5 bases). The CDR3 sequence is 14 residues long. Germline CDR1 and CDR2: SEHNR and FQNEAQ (reference sequence). V lost 1 base and J lost 2, with 6 bases in between. The CDR3 sequence is CASSLVATYNEQFF. CDR3 nucleotides: TGTGCCAGCAGCTTAGTAGCGACCTACAATGAGCAGTTCTTC.

This clonotype was counted a few times. This chain links TRBV7-9 with TRBJ2-2; TRBD1 aligns across 10 bases. Trimming at V came to 5 bases and at J to 1 base, leaving 7 bases not matched to a gene. Germline lookup yields CDR1 SEHNR and CDR2 FQNEAQ (reference sequence). The CDR3 spans 17 residues. CDR3 coding DNA: TGTGCCAGCAGCCGCGGGACAGGGGCGATGAACACCGGGGAGCTGTTTTTT. It is translated as CASSRGTGAMNTGELFF.

This clonotype was counted many times. The rearrangement joins TRBV29-1 to TRBJ2-5; D is undetermined. The CDR3 consists of 11 residues. Germline-derived CDR1 and CDR2 are SQVTM and ANQGSEA. V lost 3 bases to trimming and J lost 4 bases, with 6 bases between them. Here the CDR3 reads CSVEMGETQYF. The CDR3 region has the DNA TGCAGCGTTGAGATGGGAGAGACCCAGTACTTC.

This sequence joins TRBV5-1 and TRBJ2-2; D possibly corresponds to TRBD2 (5 bases). CDR1 is SGHRS, CDR2 YFSETQ, per germline. The CDR3 loop spans 14 amino acids. Trimming pared 1 base from V and 5 bases from J, leaving 9 bases between. The CDR3 DNA reads TGCGCCAGCAGCTTGCGGCTAGCAACCGGGGAGCTGTTTTTT. This gives the protein CASSLRLATGELFF.

In this sample, this clonotype turned up a few times. The rearrangement links TRBV3-1 to TRBJ2-7; D unclear. From germline, CDR1 is LGHDT and CDR2 YNNKEL (reference sequence). The CDR3 is made up of 13 amino acids. The germline V and J ends were trimmed by 2 bases and 6 bases, with 11 bases remaining between them. The CDR3 here is CASSQNRVGEQYF. DNA for the CDR3: TGTGCCAGCAGCCAAAATAGAGTCGGCGAGCAGTACTTC.

The chain couples TRBV11-3 to TRBJ2-1; possible D gene TRBD2, 5 bases. V shed 5 bases and J shed 2 bases, with 13 bases lying between them. This CDR3 spans 15 amino acids. Germline V gives CDR1 SGHNT, CDR2 YENEEA. This chain's CDR3 is CASSLAPEAYNEQFF. For the CDR3, the DNA is TGTGCCAGCAGCCTAGCACCCGAAGCCTACAATGAGCAGTTCTTC.

In its sample, this clonotype was seen a few times. The chain links TRBV4-1 to TRBJ2-2; maybe TRBD2 (5 bases). The CDR3 is made up of 16 amino acids. Germline CDR1 MGHRA, CDR2 YSYEKL. V was trimmed by 0 bases and J by 0 bases, leaving 8 bases between them. CDR3 loop: CASSQETNSNTGELFF. In nucleotides, the CDR3 is TGCGCCAGCAGCCAAGAGACTAATTCGAACACCGGGGAGCTGTTTTTT.

The chain links TRBV6-1 to TRBJ2-3; 8 bases line up with TRBD1. Germline V lookup: CDR1 MNHNS, CDR2 SASEGT. V lost 6 bases, J lost 4 bases, and 6 bases stayed unmatched. The CDR3 runs to 14 residues. CDR3 region: CASREQGGADTQYF. CDR3 coding DNA: TGTGCCAGCAGGGAACAGGGGGGAGCAGATACGCAGTATTTT.

The V and J genes are TRBV2 and TRBJ1-1; no clear D. This CDR3 comprises 13 residues. Trimming left V 6 bases short and J 3 bases short, with 11 bases between. The germline V gene encodes CDR1 SNHLY and CDR2 FYNNEI. Here the CDR3 DNA reads TGTGCCAGCAGCACGGGCGCTTACACTGAAGCTTTCTTT. Translation: CASSTGAYTEAFF.

This clonotype was counted a few times. V gene TRBV20-1 combines with J gene TRBJ2-7, with D perhaps being TRBD1 or TRBD2 (6 bases each). V was clipped by 1 base and J by 0 bases, with 16 bases between them. The CDR3 runs 16 residues. Germline values: CDR1 DFQATT, CDR2 SNEGSKA (reference sequence). DNA of the CDR3: TGCAGTGCTAGAGGAGGGGGGAAAAGGGGCTCCTACGAGCAGTACTTC. This encodes CSARGGGKRGSYEQYF.

The chain joins TRBV24-1 to TRBJ2-1, with 10 nucleotides matching TRBD2. After removal of 1 base from V and 8 bases from J, the junction contained 4 bases not matched to a gene. The CDR3 covers 15 residues. Looked up from germline, CDR1 is KGHDR and CDR2 is SFDVKD. Here the CDR3 reads CATSDLSGRADEQFF. Here the CDR3 DNA reads TGTGCCACCAGTGATTTAAGCGGGAGGGCGGATGAGCAGTTCTTC.

J is TRBJ2-4 and V is TRBV4-3, with D perhaps TRBD1 (6 bases). This CDR3 region has 14 residues. V dropped 0 bases and J dropped 7 bases, with 10 bases sitting between them. Germline CDR1 reads LGHNA; CDR2 reads YSLEER. The CDR3 DNA reads TGCGCCAGCAGCCAAGACGGAACAGGGAACATTCAGTACTTC. This gives the protein CASSQDGTGNIQYF.

This clonotype was seen a handful of times. The chain has TRBV12-3 or TRBV12-4 and TRBJ1-5; D perhaps matches TRBD1 (6 bases). Trimming removed 3 bases from V and 7 bases from J, with 16 bases in between. The CDR3 consists of 15 residues. The CDR3 here is CASSFRHRDNQPQHF. Written as DNA, the CDR3 is TGTGCCAGCAGTTTCCGTCACAGGGACAACCAGCCCCAGCATTTT.

V usage is TRBV5-1 and J usage is TRBJ2-3, with TRBD2 matching over 7 bases. Germline values: CDR1 SGHRS, CDR2 YFSETQ. Losses at the gene ends were 9 bases for V and 3 bases for J; bases not matched to a gene: 7. There are 13 residues in the CDR3. CDR3 in DNA: TGCGCCACTGGATGGGGGGGAACAGATACGCAGTATTTT. Amino acid sequence: CATGWGGTDTQYF.

This clonotype has more than one count but fewer than ten. J is TRBJ2-3 and V is TRBV18, with TRBD1 identical over 7 bases. CDR1 and CDR2 (germline): KGHSH, LQKENI. J was trimmed by 0 bases and V by 2 bases; bases with no gene match: 2. The CDR3 spans 15 residues. CDR3 DNA sequence: TGTGCCAGCTCACCAAGGACAGGAAGCACAGATACGCAGTATTTT. It translates to CASSPRTGSTDTQYF.

This clonotype has a count of ten or more. J is TRBJ2-5 and V is TRBV5-1; no clear D gene. The CDR3 consists of 14 residues. V gave up 0 bases and J gave up 1 base, with 7 bases separating them. The germline gives CDR1 SGHRS, CDR2 YFSETQ. In DNA form, the CDR3 reads TGCGCCAGCAGCTTGGGGCCTATCCAAGAGACCCAGTACTTC. It encodes CASSLGPIQETQYF.

The rearrangement links TRBV5-1 to TRBJ2-7; D is ambiguous. The germline V gene encodes CDR1 SGHRS and CDR2 YFSETQ. Trimming cost V 5 bases and J 0 bases, with 12 bases left between them. CDR3 length: 14 residues. Here the CDR3 DNA reads TGCGCCAGCAGAGCCTTTACCCCCTCCTACGAGCAGTACTTC. Protein: CASRAFTPSYEQYF.

The chain carries TRBV24-1 and TRBJ2-3; possibly TRBD1 or TRBD2 for D (5 bases each). This CDR3 spans 16 amino acids. In germline, CDR1 is KGHDR, CDR2 SFDVKD. V was pared by 4 bases and J by 3 bases, with 16 bases between. CDR3 residues: CATSDGRGVGTDTQYF. The CDR3, as DNA: TGTGCCACCAGTGACGGAAGAGGGGTGGGAACAGATACGCAGTATTTT.

This clonotype was seen a handful of times. V gene TRBV20-1 combines with J gene TRBJ2-2, with 11 bases aligning to TRBD2. CDR1 DFQATT and CDR2 SNEGSKA come from the germline V gene (reference sequence). V shed 3 bases, J shed 7 bases, and the junction held 7 bases outside the gene matches. The CDR3 is made up of 15 amino acids. The CDR3 DNA reads as TGCAGTGCTAGTGGTCTAGCGGGAGGCGGCGGGGAGCTGTTTTTT. Protein sequence: CSASGLAGGGGELFF.

The chain couples TRBV12-3 or TRBV12-4 to TRBJ2-2; TRBD2 matches 13 bases. J was trimmed by 5 bases and V by 4 bases; bases with no gene match: 7. CDR3 length: 17 amino acids. CDR3 region: CASSSNPGLAGTGELFF. Written as DNA, the CDR3 is TGTGCCAGCAGTTCCAACCCGGGACTAGCGGGAACCGGGGAGCTGTTTTTT.

This clonotype occurred a few times. The chain has TRBV28 and TRBJ1-5; the D is unclear. Between the trimmed V and J ends, which lost 6 bases and 9 bases, there was a span of 12 bases. Germline V gives CDR1 MDHEN, CDR2 SYDVKM. The CDR3 has 12 residues. The CDR3 DNA reads TGTGCCAGCAGCAAACTTCTCGTGCCCCAGCATTTT. It encodes CASSKLLVPQHF.

This clonotype was recorded at least ten times. DNA of the CDR3: TGCAGCGTCCCTTCTAGCGGGAGTTTGTATGAGCAGTTCTTC. Encoded protein: CSVPSSGSLYEQFF. The chain combines TRBV29-1 with TRBJ2-1; TRBD2 matches at 10 bases. Germline-derived CDR1 and CDR2 are SQVTM and ANQGSEA. The CDR3 has 14 amino acids. Trimming cost V 6 bases and J 8 bases; bases outside gene matches: 10.

The sample holds a few counts of this clonotype. The DNA of the CDR3 is TGTGCCAGCAGCCCGAGACCGGGTGGGGAGACCCAGTACTTC. It codes for CASSPRPGGETQYF. The V and J genes are TRBV7-2 and TRBJ2-5, with D unclear. The CDR3 spans 14 residues. Germline CDR1 SGHTA, CDR2 FQGNSA. Trimming removed 5 bases from V and 5 bases from J, with 15 bases in between.

This CDR3 is CSARTGARIGELFF. The CDR3 DNA reads as TGCAGCGCCCGGACAGGGGCGAGGATAGGAGAGCTGTTTTTT. This chain links TRBV29-1 with TRBJ2-2; the match to TRBD1 covers 9 bases. The ends lost 7 bases at V and 11 bases at J; junction bases unmatched: 14. The germline CDR1 and CDR2 sequences are SQVTM and ANQGSEA. CDR3 length: 14 residues.